This T cell receptor (beta chain) stems from a study of blood T cell repertoires in COVID-19 (dated by TCRdb to 2020 to 2021). For context, the study as a whole: Collaborator samples came from the United States, Italy and Spain and covered acute and convalescent phases of COVID-19. The material from the prospective study consisted of cDNA or gDNA derived from T cells, B-cell-depleted T cells, or PBMCs. Deeply sampled blood TCRbeta repertoires from subjects exposed to, actively infected with, or recovered from COVID-19 were included in the dataset. The repertoires were made available in a free public database intended to serve as a resource for research on the immune response to SARS-CoV-2. The samples were drawn from two sources: the first 160 participants of the ongoing ImmuneRACE study, and 1,254 subjects contributed by 6 global collaborators. A de-identified subject ID, COVID-19 status, age in years and sex were almost always included in the sample metadata. Where available, HLA class I and class II types were obtained from metadata supplied by the sample provider rather than from assay-based typing. Results the study describes overall, beyond this receptor: How much clinical and demographic metadata was included differed by source and by participant, and the metadata was provided uncurated.

TCRbeta CDR3 regions were amplified from genomic DNA using the immunoSEQ Assay, a bias-controlled multiplex PCR. On the study's bioinformatics: Nucleated cell counts per sample were estimated from amplification of reference gene primers within the assay. To quantify the absolute abundance of each unique TCRbeta CDR3 rearrangement, sequence reads were collapsed and filtered. For each sample, productive Simpson clonality was calculated as the square root of Simpson's diversity index over productive rearrangements. As stored in TCRdb, this immuneACCESS dataset retains in-frame rearrangements with V and J assigned. A fraction of the clones does not appear; measured against another copy, unresolved V genes explain less than half of the discrepancy, and the remainder lacks a known reason. V and J calls and clone size are those listed in that table; D and trimming were worked out from the DNA. This sample holds about 30,000 clones; about 86% were observed only once. The top ten constitute under 30% of the sample.

Concerning this clone: The antigen it recognizes is unknown. No qualities accompany the bases; no much larger clone lies one base away.

Whole blood was collected in K2EDTA tubes by collaborating institutions according to the institutions' own protocols. Collaborator samples were shipped for TCRbeta analysis as frozen whole blood, isolated PBMCs, or DNA extracted from either sample type. From a lookup of the germline V gene, CDR1 and CDR2 are LGHNA and YNFKEQ. V drops 3 bases and J drops 4 bases, leaving 15 bases in between. The CDR3 spans 15 residues, from the cysteine through the phenylalanine. Here the CDR3 DNA is all that survives: 45 bases in frame from base 1. Sequenced material: peripheral blood. The receptor chain draws on TRBV4-2 and TRBJ1-1; D gene: possibly TRBD1, on 6 matching bases. This TCR was recovered from a human donor in a cohort sampled during active COVID-19. This receptor carries the CDR3 CASSHIRQVGTEAFF. The DNA sequence is as follows: TGTGCCAGCAGCCACATAAGACAGGTCGGCACTGAAGCTTTCTTT.